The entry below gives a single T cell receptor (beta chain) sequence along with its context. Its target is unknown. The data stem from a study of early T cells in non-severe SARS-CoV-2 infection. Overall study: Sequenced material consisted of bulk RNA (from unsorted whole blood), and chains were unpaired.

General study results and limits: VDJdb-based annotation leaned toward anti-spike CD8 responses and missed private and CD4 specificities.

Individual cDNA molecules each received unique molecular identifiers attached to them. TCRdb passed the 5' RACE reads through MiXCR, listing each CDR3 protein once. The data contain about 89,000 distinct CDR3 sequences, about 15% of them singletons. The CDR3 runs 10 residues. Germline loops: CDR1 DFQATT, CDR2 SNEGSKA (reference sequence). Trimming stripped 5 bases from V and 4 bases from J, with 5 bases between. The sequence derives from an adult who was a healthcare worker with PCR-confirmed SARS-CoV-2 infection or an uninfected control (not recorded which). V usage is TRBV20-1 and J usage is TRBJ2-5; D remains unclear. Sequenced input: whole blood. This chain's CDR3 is CSAGVETQYF. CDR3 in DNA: TGCAGTGCTGGGGTAGAGACCCAGTACTTC.